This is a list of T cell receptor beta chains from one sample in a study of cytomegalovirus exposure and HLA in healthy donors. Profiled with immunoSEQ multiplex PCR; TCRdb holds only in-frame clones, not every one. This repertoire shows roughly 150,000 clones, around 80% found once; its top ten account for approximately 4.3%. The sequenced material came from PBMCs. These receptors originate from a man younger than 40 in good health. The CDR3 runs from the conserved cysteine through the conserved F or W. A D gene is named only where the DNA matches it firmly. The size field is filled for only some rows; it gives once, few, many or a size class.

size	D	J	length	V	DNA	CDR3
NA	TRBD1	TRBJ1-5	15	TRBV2	TGTGCCAGCAGAAACCAGGGGGTCGGGAATCAGCCCCAGCATTTT	CASRNQGVGNQPQHF
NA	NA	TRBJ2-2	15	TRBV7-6	TGTGCCAGCAGCTTAGAGGTAGCTCCCACCGGGGAGCTGTTTTTT	CASSLEVAPTGELFF
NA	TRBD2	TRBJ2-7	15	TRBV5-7	TGTGCCAGCAGCGGAAGCGGGAGGCGCTCCTACGAGCAGTACTTC	CASSGSGRRSYEQYF
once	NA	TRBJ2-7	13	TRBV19	TGTGCCAGTAGTCTCCAGGGGTCGGGGGAGCAGTACTTC	CASSLQGSGEQYF
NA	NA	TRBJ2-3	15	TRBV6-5	TGTGCCAGCAGTTACGGGTGGGAGGGCACAGATACGCAGTATTTT	CASSYGWEGTDTQYF
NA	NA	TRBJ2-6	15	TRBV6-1	TGTGCCAGCAGTGATCAAGGGGCCGGGGCCAACGTCCTGACTTTC	CASSDQGAGANVLTF
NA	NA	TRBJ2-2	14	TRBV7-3	TGTGCCAGCAGCCCCCAGGGGAACCGGGGGGAGCTGTTTTTT	CASSPQGNRGELFF
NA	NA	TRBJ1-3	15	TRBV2	TGTGCCAGCAGCGGACAGTCCGGAGGAGGAAACACCATATATTTT	CASSGQSGGGNTIYF
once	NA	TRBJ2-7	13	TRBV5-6	TGTGCCAGCAGCTGGGGGGTGGGCTACGAGCAGTACTTC	CASSWGVGYEQYF
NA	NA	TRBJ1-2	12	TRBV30	TGTGCCTGGGGGGGAGGGGGGCACGGCTACACCTTC	CAWGGGGHGYTF
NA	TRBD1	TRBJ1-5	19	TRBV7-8	TGTGCCAGCAGCTTAGCGACCGCCCTCTCCGGGACAGGCGTTAGGCCCCAGCATTTT	CASSLATALSGTGVRPQHF
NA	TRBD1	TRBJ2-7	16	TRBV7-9	TGTGCCAGCAGTACTCGTGCCGGGACAGGGGGCAGGGAGCAGTACTTC	CASSTRAGTGGREQYF
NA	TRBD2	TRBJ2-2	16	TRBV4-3	TGCGCCAGTAGCCGAAACGGACTAGTTAAGACCGGGGAGCTGTTTTTT	CASSRNGLVKTGELFF
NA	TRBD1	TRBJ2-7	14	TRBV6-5	TGTGCCAGCAGCCCCCGGGACAGCGCCTACGAGCAGTACTTC	CASSPRDSAYEQYF
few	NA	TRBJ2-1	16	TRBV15	TGTGCCACCAGCAGCCGGAGGGCGGGTTTGAACAATGAGCAGTTCTTC	CATSSRRAGLNNEQFF
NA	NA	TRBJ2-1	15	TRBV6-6	TGTGCCAGCAGCCTCGACGGGAGCTCCTACAATGAGCAGTTCTTC	CASSLDGSSYNEQFF